The clone carrying this T cell receptor (beta chain) has only a few counts. CDR1 is SNHLY, CDR2 FYNNEI, per germline. The CDR3 covers 15 residues. Trimming removed 5 bases from V and 0 bases from J, with 13 bases in between. This specimen belongs to a study of OX40 agonist ivuxolimab in advanced cancers. Overall study context: Of the patients, three showed partial responses, one with hepatocellular carcinoma and two with cutaneous melanoma.

Profiling relied on immunoSEQ multiplex PCR, and the TCRdb table lists in-frame clones only, not all of them. This table has 36,000 or so clones, 70% to 80% appearing once. On cycle 4 day 1 and cycle 7 day 1, as well as at baseline, blood was sampled. This receptor was obtained from an adult with an advanced solid tumor such as melanoma, head and neck, liver or kidney cancer. J is TRBJ1-1 and V is TRBV2; D is undetermined. The sample here was CD4+ or CD8+ T cells sorted from blood, taken in a trial of the OX40 agonist ivuxolimab. The CDR3, as DNA: TGTGCCAGCAGTCCGGACCGCGACATGAACACTGAAGCTTTCTTT. It is translated as CASSPDRDMNTEAFF. Together with reference TRBV2 and TRBJ1-1, the CDR3 gives the full variable domain: EPEVTQTPSHQVTQMGQEVILRCVPISNHLYFYWYRQILGQKVEFLVSFYNNEISEKSEIFDDQFSVERPDGSNFTLKIRSTKLEDSAMYFCASSPDRDMNTEAFFGQGTRLTVV.